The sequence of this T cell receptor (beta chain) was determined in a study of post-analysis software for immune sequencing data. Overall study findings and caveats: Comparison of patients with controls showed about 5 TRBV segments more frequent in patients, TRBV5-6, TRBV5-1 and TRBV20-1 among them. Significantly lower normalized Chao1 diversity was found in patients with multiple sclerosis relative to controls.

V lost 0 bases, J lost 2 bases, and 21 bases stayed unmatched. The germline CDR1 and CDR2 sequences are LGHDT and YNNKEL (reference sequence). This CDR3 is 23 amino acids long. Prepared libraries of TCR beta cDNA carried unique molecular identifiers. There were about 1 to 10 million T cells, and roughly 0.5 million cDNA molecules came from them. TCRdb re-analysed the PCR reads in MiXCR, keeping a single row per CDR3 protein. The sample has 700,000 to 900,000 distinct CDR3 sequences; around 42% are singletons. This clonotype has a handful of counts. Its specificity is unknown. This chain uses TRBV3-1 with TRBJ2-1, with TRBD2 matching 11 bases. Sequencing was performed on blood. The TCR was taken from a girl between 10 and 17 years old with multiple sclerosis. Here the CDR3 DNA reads TGTGCCAGCAGCCAAGATCTACAGTCACCCCGGACTAGCGGGCCCCAGGCCTACAATGAGCAGTTCTTC. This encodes CASSQDLQSPRTSGPQAYNEQFF.